A selection of T cell receptor beta chains follows, all from one sample in a study of cytomegalovirus exposure and HLA in healthy donors. TCRdb's table, derived via immunoSEQ multiplex PCR, lists solely in-frame clones and lacks some. Of 110,000 to 150,000 clones in the sample, roughly 80% were seen once. Input material: PBMCs. All receptors derive from a female donor in good health and CMV-seronegative. CDR3s include the opening cysteine and the closing phenylalanine or tryptophan. The order of the fields is D gene, clone size, J gene, V gene, CDR3 DNA, CDR3 protein. A D gene is named only where the DNA matches it firmly. Clone size is not always given. Where it is, it says once, few, many or a class for expanded clones.

>.|.|TRBJ2-1|TRBV11-3
TGTGCCAGCAGCCAGGGTAGGCACAATGAGCAGTTCTTC
CASSQGRHNEQFF
>.|.|TRBJ2-3|TRBV7-9
TGTGCCAGCAGCTCGGGACAAGTAATGCCTCTTACGCAGTATTTT
CASSSGQVMPLTQYF
>.|.|TRBJ1-1|TRBV29-1
TGCAGCGTTGAAGTCCCCGGCAGGGAGAACACTGAAGCTTTCTTT
CSVEVPGRENTEAFF
>TRBD2|.|TRBJ2-3|TRBV4-1
TGCGCCAGCAGCCAAGAAGGGGCTAGCGGGGGGCGTACAGATACGCAGTATTTT
CASSQEGASGGRTDTQYF
>.|.|TRBJ1-1|TRBV7-9
TGTGCCAGCAGCTCCCGACAGGTTCGAGCTTTCTTT
CASSSRQVRAFF
>TRBD1|.|TRBJ2-6|TRBV5-6
TGTGCCAGCAGCGAGACAGGGATGGCTGGGGCCAACGTCCTGACTTTC
CASSETGMAGANVLTF
>.|.|TRBJ1-1|TRBV11-3
TGTGCCAGCAGCCCACGTTCTGGGGGCGGTAGGACTGAAGCTTTCTTT
CASSPRSGGGRTEAFF
>TRBD2|.|TRBJ2-7|TRBV7-9
TGTGCCAGCAGCTCGACGACTAGCGCTCCCCTCGAGCAGTACTTC
CASSSTTSAPLEQYF
>.|.|TRBJ2-1|TRBV5-1
TGCGCCAGCAGCTTGGTGGCCGACTCCTACAATGAGCAGTTCTTC
CASSLVADSYNEQFF
>TRBD1|.|TRBJ1-1|TRBV27
TGTGCCACCCAGGGACAGGGACTTACTGAAGCTTTCTTT
CATQGQGLTEAFF
>.|.|TRBJ1-4|TRBV19
TGTGCCAGTAGTATAGTCGGGTCAACTAATGAAAAACTGTTTTTT
CASSIVGSTNEKLFF
>TRBD1|.|TRBJ1-2|TRBV7-8
TGTGCCAGCACCGTTTCAGGGCAGGGGGACGGCTACACCTTC
CASTVSGQGDGYTF
>.|.|TRBJ2-7|TRBV2
TGTGCCAGCAGTTTCGTGAAGGCGGTAGTCGGGCAGTACTTC
CASSFVKAVVGQYF
>.|.|TRBJ1-1|TRBV28
TGTGCCAGTACAGGGACGAAAACTGAAGCTTTCTTT
CASTGTKTEAFF
>TRBD1|once|TRBJ1-6|TRBV7-8
TGTGCCAGCAGCCTAACAGCCCACAGGGGAACCGCGGTAGATTCACCCCTCCACTTT
CASSLTAHRGTAVDSPLHF
>TRBD1|.|TRBJ2-7|TRBV29-1
TGCAGCGTTGAAGATTCAGGGGGAGCCTACGAGCAGTACTTC
CSVEDSGGAYEQYF